These T cell receptor beta chains were read from a single sample in a study of PD-L1 blockade in urothelial cancer. Profiled with immunoSEQ multiplex PCR; TCRdb holds only in-frame clones, not every one. The sample includes 60,000 to 75,000 clones, around 84% of them seen just once. This sample comprised PBMCs, obtained around atezolizumab (anti-PD-L1) treatment. Receptors originate from a woman between 65 and 79 years old with urothelial cancer. Each CDR3 is given with its conserved first and last residue. A D gene is named only where the DNA matches it firmly. Size tells how often a clone was seen (once, few, many) or the class of an expanded clone, and some rows leave it out.

J gene: TRBJ2-7
clone size: NA
D gene: TRBD1
V gene: TRBV2
CDR3 protein: CASRGTGLYEQYF
CDR3 DNA: TGTGCCAGCAGGGGGACAGGTCTTTACGAGCAGTACTTC

J gene: TRBJ2-7
clone size: NA
D gene: NA
V gene: TRBV7-3
CDR3 protein: CASSLTGGRDAEQYF
CDR3 DNA: TGTGCCAGCAGCTTAACGGGGGGGCGGGATGCCGAGCAGTACTTC

J gene: TRBJ2-3
clone size: NA
D gene: TRBD2
V gene: TRBV27
CDR3 protein: CASSFTAGGVYTDTQYF
CDR3 DNA: TGTGCCAGCAGTTTTACCGCGGGGGGGGTCTACACAGATACGCAGTATTTT

J gene: TRBJ2-1
clone size: NA
D gene: TRBD1
V gene: TRBV7-3
CDR3 protein: CASSPRDRGVNEQFF
CDR3 DNA: TGTGCCAGCAGCCCCCGGGACAGGGGCGTCAATGAGCAGTTCTTC

J gene: TRBJ2-5
clone size: few
D gene: NA
V gene: TRBV9
CDR3 protein: CASSVGGAGRETQYF
CDR3 DNA: TGTGCCAGCAGCGTAGGTGGGGCAGGCAGAGAGACCCAGTACTTC

J gene: TRBJ2-3
clone size: NA
D gene: TRBD1
V gene: TRBV7-9
CDR3 protein: CASSFLPGQGPLADTQYF
CDR3 DNA: TGTGCCAGCAGCTTCCTACCGGGACAGGGCCCCCTCGCAGATACGCAGTATTTT

J gene: TRBJ2-5
clone size: NA
D gene: TRBD2
V gene: TRBV9
CDR3 protein: CASSVGLAQETQYF
CDR3 DNA: TGTGCCAGCAGCGTTGGACTAGCCCAAGAGACCCAGTACTTC

J gene: TRBJ2-6
clone size: few
D gene: TRBD1
V gene: TRBV19
CDR3 protein: CASRTGGSGANVLTF
CDR3 DNA: TGTGCCAGTAGGACAGGGGGCTCTGGGGCCAACGTCCTGACTTTC

J gene: TRBJ1-4
clone size: NA
D gene: TRBD1
V gene: TRBV7-2
CDR3 protein: CASSPGQGREKLFF
CDR3 DNA: TGTGCCAGCAGCCCCGGACAGGGTAGAGAAAAACTGTTTTTT

J gene: TRBJ1-3
clone size: NA
D gene: NA
V gene: TRBV5-1
CDR3 protein: CASSLAPGGSGNTIYF
CDR3 DNA: TGCGCCAGCAGCTTGGCTCCGGGGGGGTCTGGAAACACCATATATTTT

J gene: TRBJ2-7
clone size: NA
D gene: TRBD2
V gene: TRBV2
CDR3 protein: CASSEGGAAGAHYEQYF
CDR3 DNA: TGTGCCAGCAGTGAAGGTGGTGCAGCGGGAGCCCACTACGAGCAGTACTTC

J gene: TRBJ1-1
clone size: NA
D gene: NA
V gene: TRBV10-3
CDR3 protein: CAISEGAADEAFF
CDR3 DNA: TGTGCCATCAGTGAAGGGGCAGCCGATGAAGCTTTCTTT